These 4 T cell receptor beta chains were all obtained from the same sample, sequenced in a study of blood T cells in healthy people across ages (dated by TCRdb to the mid-2010s). The library was obtained by 5' RACE. Sequencer: Illumina HiSeq 2500. The second PCR ran for about 6 to 12 cycles and used a J-beta primer mix along with a sample-barcoded 5' primer. TCRdb ran its own pipeline on the public reads, namely fastp trimming at Q25 and MiXCR clone calling, and kept in-frame beta chains. Each entry is one CDR3 protein sequence, shown with its most common DNA and genes. The sample records 540,000 or so distinct CDR3 sequences, under 55% of which are singletons. The ten biggest clones cover 20% to 25% of the sample. Specimen: blood. Receptor source: an elderly man in good health.

This clonotype was detected only a few times. The chain couples TRBV29-1 to TRBJ2-5; maybe TRBD1 (6 bases). CDR1 and CDR2 (germline): SQVTM, ANQGSEA. The CDR3 is made up of 13 amino acids. V was shortened by 7 bases and J by 4 bases, with 16 bases between the two germline ends. CDR3: CSAGTIRGETQYF. The CDR3 DNA reads as TGCAGCGCTGGGACAATCCGGGGAGAGACCCAGTACTTC.

This clonotype was found a few times. The chain couples TRBV7-9 to TRBJ2-7; D unresolved. CDR1 and CDR2 (germline): SEHNR, FQNEAQ (reference sequence). V lost 5 bases and J 0 bases, leaving 8 bases between the germline ends. The CDR3 covers 13 residues. Here the CDR3 reads CASSPRSSYEQYF. CDR3 bases: TGTGCCAGCAGCCCGAGAAGCTCCTACGAGCAGTACTTC.

This rearrangement joins TRBV2 to TRBJ2-5, with 16 bases matching TRBD2. V shed 5 bases, J shed 5 bases, and the junction held 5 bases outside the gene matches. Germline V gene sequence: CDR1 SNHLY, CDR2 FYNNEI. The CDR3 has 16 amino acids. Written as DNA, the CDR3 is TGTGCCAGCAGTCCCGGGACTAGCGGGGGGGCGGAGACCCAGTACTTC. Translation: CASSPGTSGGAETQYF.

V is TRBV12-3 or TRBV12-4 and J is TRBJ1-4; 9 bases are shared with TRBD1. This CDR3 is 13 amino acids long. V shed 6 bases, J shed 8 bases, and the junction held 4 bases outside the gene matches. The CDR3 protein is CASSRQGGEKLFF. In nucleotides, the CDR3 is TGTGCCAGCAGCCGACAGGGGGGCGAAAAACTGTTTTTT.